The 9 T cell receptor beta chains presented below share a single source sample, sequenced in a study of cytomegalovirus exposure and HLA in healthy donors. The study ran its PCR with 60 Vbeta and 13 Jbeta primers. Assay used: immunoSEQ multiplex PCR; TCRdb lists only in-frame clones, some missing. The sample includes under 150,000 clones, approximately 68% seen only once; the top ten take approximately 2%. Sequencing was performed on PBMCs. The source of these receptors is a man aged 35 to 55 in good health and CMV-seronegative.

The chain joins TRBV6-4 to TRBJ1-5, with a possible D match to TRBD1 (6 bases). In germline, CDR1 is MRHNA, CDR2 SNTAGT. The CDR3 consists of 17 residues. Between the trimmed V and J ends, which lost 3 bases and 2 bases, there was a span of 17 bases. The DNA of the CDR3 is TGTGCCAGCAGTGAACAGGGTTCAAGGTGGGGCAATCAGCCCCAGCATTTT. It is translated as CASSEQGSRWGNQPQHF.

The chain has TRBV4-1 and TRBJ2-7; 7 nucleotides line up with TRBD2. V was clipped by 1 base and J by 5 bases; unmatched bases: 2. The germline CDR1 and CDR2 sequences are MGHRA and YSYEKL. CDR3 length equals 13 residues. CDR3 nucleotides: TGCGCCAGCAGCCAAGCACGGGGGGACGAGCAGTACTTC. Translation: CASSQARGDEQYF.

The chain links TRBV11-2 to TRBJ1-5; TRBD1 is a possible D gene (5 bases). V gave up 0 bases and J gave up 7 bases, with 10 bases separating them. The CDR3 extends over 14 amino acids. Germline CDR1 and CDR2: SGHAT and FQNNGV. The CDR3 here is CASSLDRVGQPQHF. The CDR3 region has the DNA TGTGCCAGCAGCTTAGACAGGGTAGGACAGCCCCAGCATTTT.

The chain is built from TRBV6-5 and TRBJ2-7, with D tentatively TRBD2 (5 bases). V was trimmed by 5 bases and J by 4 bases, leaving 18 bases between them. The germline CDR1 and CDR2 sequences are MNHEY and SVGAGI. The CDR3 is 15 residues long. DNA for the CDR3: TGTGCCAGCAGTGTAGGGAGCCACACCATTTACGAGCAGTACTTC. It codes for CASSVGSHTIYEQYF.

The V and J genes are TRBV5-6 and TRBJ1-4, with TRBD1 identical over 7 bases. The CDR3 length is 14 residues. Losses at the gene ends were 4 bases for V and 8 bases for J; bases not matched to a gene: 8. The germline gives CDR1 SGHDT, CDR2 YYEEEE. The CDR3 DNA sequence: TGTGCCAGCAGCCCCACAGGGGTCCGGGAAAAACTGTTTTTT. Protein product: CASSPTGVREKLFF.

The V and J genes are TRBV7-9 and TRBJ2-3, with no clear D. The germline V gene encodes CDR1 SEHNR and CDR2 FQNEAQ (reference sequence). This CDR3 spans 15 amino acids. Deletions cut 5 bases from V and 0 bases from J, with 12 bases between. The CDR3: CASSQTTPSTDTQYF. CDR3 nucleotides: TGTGCCAGCAGCCAAACTACCCCTAGCACAGATACGCAGTATTTT.

The chain is built from TRBV5-1 and TRBJ2-7; D is possibly TRBD2 (7 bases). Trimming removed 3 bases at V and 2 bases at J, with 18 bases between. The CDR3 consists of 16 residues. CDR1 is SGHRS, CDR2 YFSETQ, per germline. The CDR3 reads CASSSGGRGGTYEQYF. The CDR3 DNA reads as TGCGCCAGCAGCTCGGGGGGCAGGGGAGGGACCTACGAGCAGTACTTC.

The chain's CDR3 is CASSEVRGVGYTF. The DNA of the CDR3 is TGTGCCAGCAGTGAAGTTCGGGGGGTTGGCTACACCTTC. The chain recombines TRBV2 with TRBJ1-2, with D possibly matching TRBD1 (5 bases). Germline CDR1 SNHLY, CDR2 FYNNEI. V was clipped by 1 base and J by 7 bases, with 10 bases between them. The CDR3 runs to 13 residues.

The V call is TRBV2, the J call TRBJ1-4; 7 bases agree with TRBD1. This CDR3 spans 13 amino acids. Germline V gene lookup returns CDR1 SNHLY and CDR2 FYNNEI. Trimming took 3 bases from V and 10 from J; bases not matched to a gene: 5. The CDR3 sequence: CASSEDRIGKLFF. In DNA, the CDR3 is TGTGCCAGCAGTGAGGACAGGATCGGAAAACTGTTTTTT.